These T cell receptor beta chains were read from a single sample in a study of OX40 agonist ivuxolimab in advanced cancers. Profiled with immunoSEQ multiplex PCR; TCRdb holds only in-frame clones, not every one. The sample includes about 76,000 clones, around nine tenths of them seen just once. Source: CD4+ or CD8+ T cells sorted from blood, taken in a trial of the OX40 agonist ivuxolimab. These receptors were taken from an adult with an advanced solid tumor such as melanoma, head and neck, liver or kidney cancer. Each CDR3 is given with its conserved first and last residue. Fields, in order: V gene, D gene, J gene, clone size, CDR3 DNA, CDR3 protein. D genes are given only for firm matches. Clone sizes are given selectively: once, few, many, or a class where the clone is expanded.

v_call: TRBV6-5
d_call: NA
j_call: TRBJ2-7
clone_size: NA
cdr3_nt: TGTGCCAGCACCCCTACCTGGGACAAACTCTACGAGCAGTACTTC
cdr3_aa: CASTPTWDKLYEQYF

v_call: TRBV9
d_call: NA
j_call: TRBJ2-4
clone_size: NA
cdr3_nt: TGTGCCAGCAGCGAGGGGGGTAGCGCGGGAGCCAAAAACATTCAGTACTTC
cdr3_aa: CASSEGGSAGAKNIQYF

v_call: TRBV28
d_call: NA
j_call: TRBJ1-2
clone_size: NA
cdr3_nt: TGTGCCAGCAGCGTGACGGGGAACTATGGCTACACCTTC
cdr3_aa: CASSVTGNYGYTF

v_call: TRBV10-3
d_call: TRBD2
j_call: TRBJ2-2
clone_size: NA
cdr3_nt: TGTGCCATCACCCCGGGACTAGCGGGGAACACCGGGGAGCTGTTTTTT
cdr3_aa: CAITPGLAGNTGELFF

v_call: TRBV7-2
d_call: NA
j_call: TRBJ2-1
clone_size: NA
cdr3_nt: TGTGCCAGCAGCTTATCAGGGGGGGTTTACAATGAGCAGTTCTTC
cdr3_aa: CASSLSGGVYNEQFF

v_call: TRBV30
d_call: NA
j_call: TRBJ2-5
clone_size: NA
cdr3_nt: TGTGCCTGGAGTGGAGGGGGGCAAGAGACCCAGTACTTC
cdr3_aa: CAWSGGGQETQYF

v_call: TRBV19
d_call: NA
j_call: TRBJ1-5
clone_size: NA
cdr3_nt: TGTGCCAGTAGCGGGACGGGAAATCAGCCCCAGCATTTT
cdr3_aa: CASSGTGNQPQHF

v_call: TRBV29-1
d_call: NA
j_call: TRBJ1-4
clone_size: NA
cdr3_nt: TGCAGCGTTGGACGCGAGGGAGAAAAACTGTTTTTT
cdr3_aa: CSVGREGEKLFF

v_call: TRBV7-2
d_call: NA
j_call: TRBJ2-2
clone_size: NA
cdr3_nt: TGTGCCAGCAGCCTAGACAGACCCGACGGGGAGCTGTTTTTT
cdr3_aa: CASSLDRPDGELFF

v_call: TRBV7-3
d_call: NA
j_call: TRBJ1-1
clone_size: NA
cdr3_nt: TGTGCCAGCAGCTTGGAGGCTACCACTGAAGCTTTCTTT
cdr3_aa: CASSLEATTEAFF

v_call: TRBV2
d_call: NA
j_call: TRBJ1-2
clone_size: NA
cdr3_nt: TGTGCCAGCAGTGAACATGGCTACACCTTC
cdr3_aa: CASSEHGYTF

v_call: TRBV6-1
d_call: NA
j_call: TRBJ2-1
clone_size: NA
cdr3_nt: TGTGCCAGCAGTGAGTCCAATGAGCAGTTCTTC
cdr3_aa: CASSESNEQFF

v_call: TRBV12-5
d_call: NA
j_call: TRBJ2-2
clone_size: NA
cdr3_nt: TGTGCTAGTGGTTATTCCCCCGCCGACAGCATCAACACCGGGGAGCTGTTTTTT
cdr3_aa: CASGYSPADSINTGELFF

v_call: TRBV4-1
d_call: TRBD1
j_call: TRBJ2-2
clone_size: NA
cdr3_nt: TGCGCCAGCAGCCCACACCCCGGGACAGTCAACACCGGGGAGCTGTTTTTT
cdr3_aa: CASSPHPGTVNTGELFF

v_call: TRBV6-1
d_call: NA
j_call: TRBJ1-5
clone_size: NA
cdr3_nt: TGTGCCAGCAGGAGTTCTCTTGGCCAGCCCCAGCATTTT
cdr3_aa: CASRSSLGQPQHF

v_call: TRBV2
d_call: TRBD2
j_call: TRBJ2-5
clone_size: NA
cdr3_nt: TGTGCCAGCAGTCAACGGACTAGCGGGGATGTTGAGACCCAGTACTTC
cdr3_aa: CASSQRTSGDVETQYF

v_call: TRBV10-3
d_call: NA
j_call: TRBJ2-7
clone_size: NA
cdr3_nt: TGTGCCATCAGTGAAGGTTACGAGCAGTACTTC
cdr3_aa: CAISEGYEQYF

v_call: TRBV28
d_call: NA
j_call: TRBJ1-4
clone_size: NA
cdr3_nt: TGTGCCAGCAGTACACAACAGGGCTCGGGTGAAAAACTGTTTTTT
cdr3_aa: CASSTQQGSGEKLFF

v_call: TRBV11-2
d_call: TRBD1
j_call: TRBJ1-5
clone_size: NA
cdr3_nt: TGTGCCAGCAGCTCAGGACAGGGGTGGGAACAGCCCCAGCATTTT
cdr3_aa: CASSSGQGWEQPQHF

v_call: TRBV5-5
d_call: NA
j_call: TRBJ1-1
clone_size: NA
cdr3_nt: TGTGCCAGCAGCCCTATGGGGGGCACTGAAGCTTTCTTT
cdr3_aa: CASSPMGGTEAFF

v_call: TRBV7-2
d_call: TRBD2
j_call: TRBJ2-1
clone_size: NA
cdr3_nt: TGTGCCAGCAGCCCAGAGGGACTAGCGGGGGAGCAGTTCTTC
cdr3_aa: CASSPEGLAGEQFF

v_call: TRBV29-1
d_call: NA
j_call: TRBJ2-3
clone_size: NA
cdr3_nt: TGCAGCGTCGCTGGCCCCTCTAGCACAGATACGCAGTATTTT
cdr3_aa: CSVAGPSSTDTQYF

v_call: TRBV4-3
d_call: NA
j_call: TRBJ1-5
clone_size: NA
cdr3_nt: TGCGCCAGCAGCCAAGTTTTCACAGGAAATCAGCCCCAGCATTTT
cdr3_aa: CASSQVFTGNQPQHF

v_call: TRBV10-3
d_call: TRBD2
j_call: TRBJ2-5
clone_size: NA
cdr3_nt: TGTGCCATCAGTCGCTCACAGGGGACGGGACTAGCGGGGGCCCAAGAGACCCAGTACTTC
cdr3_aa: CAISRSQGTGLAGAQETQYF

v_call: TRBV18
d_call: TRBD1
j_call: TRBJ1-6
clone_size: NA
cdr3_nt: TGTGCCAGCTCACCCACCGTTCCGGGACAGGGTGGATCACCCCTCCACTTT
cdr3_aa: CASSPTVPGQGGSPLHF

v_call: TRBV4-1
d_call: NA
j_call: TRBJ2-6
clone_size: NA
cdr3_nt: TGCGCCAGCAGCCAAGGTTGGCCGACTGGGGCCAACGTCCTGACTTTC
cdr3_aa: CASSQGWPTGANVLTF

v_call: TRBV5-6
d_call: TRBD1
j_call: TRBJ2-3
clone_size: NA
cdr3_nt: TGTGCCAGCAGCCTCGCCGGGACAGGGGGCACAGATACGCAGTATTTT
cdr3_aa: CASSLAGTGGTDTQYF

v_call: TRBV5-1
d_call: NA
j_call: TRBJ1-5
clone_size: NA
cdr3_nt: TGCGCCAGCAGCTTGCTGGGGGATCAGCCCCAGCATTTT
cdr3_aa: CASSLLGDQPQHF

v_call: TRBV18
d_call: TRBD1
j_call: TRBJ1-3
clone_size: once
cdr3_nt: TGTGCCAGCTCATCTATACAGGGGCCCTCTGGAAACACCATATATTTT
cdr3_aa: CASSSIQGPSGNTIYF

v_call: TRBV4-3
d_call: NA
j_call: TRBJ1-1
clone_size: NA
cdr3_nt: TGCGCCAGCAGCCAAGATCTGGGGAACACTGAAGCTTTCTTT
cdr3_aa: CASSQDLGNTEAFF

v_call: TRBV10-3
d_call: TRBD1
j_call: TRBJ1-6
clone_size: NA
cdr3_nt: TGTGCCATCAGTGACCCTGGGACAGGCTATAATTCACCCCTCCACTTT
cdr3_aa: CAISDPGTGYNSPLHF

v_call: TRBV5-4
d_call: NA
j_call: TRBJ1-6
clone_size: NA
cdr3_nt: TGTGCCAGCAGCTTGCGTGACAGTAATTCACCCCTCCACTTT
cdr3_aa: CASSLRDSNSPLHF

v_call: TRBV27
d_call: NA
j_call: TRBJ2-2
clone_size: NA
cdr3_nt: TGTGCCAGCAGTTCTTGGGTGTCCGGGGAGCTGTTTTTT
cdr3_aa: CASSSWVSGELFF

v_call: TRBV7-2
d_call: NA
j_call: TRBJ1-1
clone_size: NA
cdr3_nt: TGTGCCAGCAGCTTCGGAGGGCGCGAAGGGGGGAACACTGAAGCTTTCTTT
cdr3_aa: CASSFGGREGGNTEAFF

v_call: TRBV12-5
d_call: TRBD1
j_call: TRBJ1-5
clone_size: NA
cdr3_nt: TGTGCTAGTGGTTTGGGACAGGGGGGTTATCAGCCCCAGCATTTT
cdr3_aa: CASGLGQGGYQPQHF

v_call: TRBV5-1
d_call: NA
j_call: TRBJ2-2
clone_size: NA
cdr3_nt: TGCGCCAGCAGCCTGGTGGCAGGGAACGCCGGGGAGCTGTTTTTT
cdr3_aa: CASSLVAGNAGELFF

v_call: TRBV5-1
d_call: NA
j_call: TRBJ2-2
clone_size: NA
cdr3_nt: TGCGCCAGCAGCTTGGGAAACACCGGGGAGCTGTTTTTT
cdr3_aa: CASSLGNTGELFF

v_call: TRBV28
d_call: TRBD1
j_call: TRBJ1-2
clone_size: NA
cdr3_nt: TGTGCCAGCAGCCAGACAGGGGGCGCGATAGATGGCTACACCTTC
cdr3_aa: CASSQTGGAIDGYTF

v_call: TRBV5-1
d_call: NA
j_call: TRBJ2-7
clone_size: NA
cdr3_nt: TGCGCCAGCGGGTTGCGACGGGACGAGCAGTACTTC
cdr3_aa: CASGLRRDEQYF

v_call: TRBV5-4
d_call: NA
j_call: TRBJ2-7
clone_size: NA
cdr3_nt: TGTGCCAGCAGCCGGGTATCGTCTTACGAGCAGTACTTC
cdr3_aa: CASSRVSSYEQYF

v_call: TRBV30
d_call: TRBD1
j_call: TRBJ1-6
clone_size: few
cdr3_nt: TGTGCCTGGAGTGTAGGGGACAGCAGGGTCCACTTT
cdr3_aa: CAWSVGDSRVHF

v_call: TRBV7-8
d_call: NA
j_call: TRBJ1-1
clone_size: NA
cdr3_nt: TGTGCCAGCAGCTTAATAAAGTGGGGAGGGGCCCCCACTGAAGCTTTCTTT
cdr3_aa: CASSLIKWGGAPTEAFF

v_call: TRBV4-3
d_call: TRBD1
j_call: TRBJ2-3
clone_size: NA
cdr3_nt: TGCGCCAGCAGCCAAGACCTCGTCGGGACAGGATATACGCAGTATTTT
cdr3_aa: CASSQDLVGTGYTQYF

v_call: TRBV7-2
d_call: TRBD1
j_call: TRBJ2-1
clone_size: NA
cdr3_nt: TGTGCCAGCAGCGACCCCCGGGACAGGGTAACCTACAATGAGCAGTTCTTC
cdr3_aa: CASSDPRDRVTYNEQFF

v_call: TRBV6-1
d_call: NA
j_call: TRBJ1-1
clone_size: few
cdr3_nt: TGTGCCAGCAGTACCCCAACCCACACTGAAGCTTTCTTT
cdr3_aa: CASSTPTHTEAFF

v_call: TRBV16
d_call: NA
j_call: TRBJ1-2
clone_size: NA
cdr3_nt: TGTGCCAGCAGCCCGGACAGCTATGGCTACACCTTC
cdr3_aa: CASSPDSYGYTF

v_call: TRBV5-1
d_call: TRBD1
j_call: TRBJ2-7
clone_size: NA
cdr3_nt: TGCGCCAGCAGCTTTCGGGACAGGGGGTCCTACGAGCAGTACTTC
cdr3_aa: CASSFRDRGSYEQYF

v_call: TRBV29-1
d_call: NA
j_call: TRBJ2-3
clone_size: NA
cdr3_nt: TGCAGCGCGGACAAGGCCTACACAGATACGCAGTATTTT
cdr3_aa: CSADKAYTDTQYF

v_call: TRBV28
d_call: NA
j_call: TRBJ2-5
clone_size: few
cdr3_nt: TGTGCCAGCAGCTTTCCAGGGAGGACCCGCGAGACCCAGTACTTC
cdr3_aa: CASSFPGRTRETQYF

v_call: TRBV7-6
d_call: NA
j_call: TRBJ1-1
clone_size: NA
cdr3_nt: TGTGCCAGCAGCTTAGCGGAGGGCCAGATGAACACTGAAGCTTTCTTT
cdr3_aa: CASSLAEGQMNTEAFF

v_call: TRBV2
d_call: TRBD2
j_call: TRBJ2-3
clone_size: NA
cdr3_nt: TGTGCCAGCAGTGGCCAGACTAGCGGGGGAAGCACAGATACGCATTATTTT
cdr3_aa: CASSGQTSGGSTDTHYF

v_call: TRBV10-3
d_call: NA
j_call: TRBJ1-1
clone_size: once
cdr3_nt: TGTGCCATCAGCCCCGCCTTCCGGGAGGCCACTGAAGCTTTCTTT
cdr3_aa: CAISPAFREATEAFF

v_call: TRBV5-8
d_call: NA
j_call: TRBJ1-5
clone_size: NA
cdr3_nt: TGTGCCAGCAGCCTCCGGGCGACACCGAGTAGCAATCAGCCCCAGCATTTT
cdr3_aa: CASSLRATPSSNQPQHF

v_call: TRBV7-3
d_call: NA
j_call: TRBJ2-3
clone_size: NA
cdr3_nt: TGTGCCAGCAGCTCCAATCCCCAGCGGGCCTTCACAGATACGCAGTATTTT
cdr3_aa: CASSSNPQRAFTDTQYF

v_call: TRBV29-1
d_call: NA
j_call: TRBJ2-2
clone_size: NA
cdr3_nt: TGCAGCGTTGCAAATCCCCAGGACACCGGGGAGCTGTTTTTT
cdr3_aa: CSVANPQDTGELFF

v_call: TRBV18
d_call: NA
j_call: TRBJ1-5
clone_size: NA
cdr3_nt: TGTGCCAGCTCACCATCGGTCCAAGGCAATCAGCCCCAGCATTTT
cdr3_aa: CASSPSVQGNQPQHF

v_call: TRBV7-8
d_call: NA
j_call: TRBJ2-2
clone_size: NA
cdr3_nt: TGTGCCAGCAGCTTAGCGCGGGACATTGAGGGCACCGGGGAGCTGTTTTTT
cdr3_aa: CASSLARDIEGTGELFF

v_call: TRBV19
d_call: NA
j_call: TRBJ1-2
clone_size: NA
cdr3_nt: TGTGCCAGTAGTATAGACAGGGGTTCTTTCAACTATGGCTACACCTTC
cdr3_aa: CASSIDRGSFNYGYTF

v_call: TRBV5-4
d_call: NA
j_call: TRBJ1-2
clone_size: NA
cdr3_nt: TGTGCCAGCAGCCAAGAACAGGGCCACTATGGCTACACCTTC
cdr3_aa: CASSQEQGHYGYTF